Listed here are 10 T cell receptor beta chains from one sample, sequenced in a study of blood T cell repertoires in COVID-19. Sequencing used immunoSEQ multiplex PCR; TCRdb keeps in-frame clones, though not all of them. The table includes roughly 250,000 clones, less than 90% detected once. Source material: peripheral blood. The receptors shown here come from a woman in her 30s with COVID-19, enrolled during active disease.

The V and J genes are TRBV6-5 and TRBJ2-3; D is possibly TRBD1 (6 bases). Deletions cut 4 bases from V and 2 bases from J, with 13 bases between. This CDR3 spans 15 amino acids. The germline V gene has CDR1 MNHEY and CDR2 SVGAGI. The CDR3 bases are TGTGCCAGCAGTTGGATCCGGGACAACACAGATACGCAGTATTTT. This encodes CASSWIRDNTDTQYF.

The V gene is TRBV19, the J gene TRBJ1-5, with D tentatively TRBD1 (5 bases). The CDR3 consists of 18 residues. The V end was cut by 3 bases, the J end by 0 bases, with 18 bases between. Germline V lookup: CDR1 LNHDA, CDR2 SQIVND (reference sequence). The CDR3 DNA reads as TGTGCCAGTAGTATTCGCGGGGGATCCCTTTATAGCAATCAGCCCCAGCATTTT. Translation gives CASSIRGGSLYSNQPQHF.

The chain carries TRBV28 and TRBJ2-1; 8 positions agree with TRBD2. The junction had 16 bases not matched to a gene; V was cut back by 5 bases and J by 10 bases. The germline V gene encodes CDR1 MDHEN and CDR2 SYDVKM. The CDR3 sequence is 16 residues long. The CDR3 spells CASSPPVTSAPGEQFF. DNA for the CDR3: TGTGCCAGCAGTCCCCCCGTGACTAGCGCCCCCGGGGAGCAGTTCTTC.

The V gene is TRBV9, the J gene TRBJ1-2, with no clear D. CDR1 is SGDLS, CDR2 YYNGEE, per germline. This CDR3 has 14 amino acids. The V end was cut by 3 bases, the J end by 2 bases, with 11 bases between. CDR3 sequence: CASSGVSWNYGYTF. The CDR3, as DNA: TGTGCCAGCAGCGGCGTATCTTGGAACTATGGCTACACCTTC.

The rearrangement joins TRBV29-1 to TRBJ1-2; D is unclear. The CDR3 has 12 residues. Germline V gene data show CDR1 as SQVTM and CDR2 as ANQGSEA. V was clipped by 7 bases and J by 4 bases, with 13 bases between them. CDR3 region: CSALGSSYGYTF. In DNA, the CDR3 is TGCAGCGCCCTAGGGAGTAGCTATGGCTACACCTTC.

The rearrangement joins TRBV5-1 to TRBJ2-3, with 10 nucleotides matching TRBD1. Germline CDR1 and CDR2: SGHRS and YFSETQ. With 9 bases clipped from V and 0 bases from J, the junction kept 4 bases outside the gene matches. The CDR3 is made up of 14 amino acids. The CDR3 DNA reads as TGCGCCACTAGACAGGGGGCAAGCACAGATACGCAGTATTTT. The encoded protein is CATRQGASTDTQYF.

This clone showed up just a few times. The V gene is TRBV6-2 or TRBV6-3, the J gene TRBJ1-2, with TRBD1 matching over 8 bases. With 6 bases clipped from V and 4 bases from J, the junction kept 4 bases outside the gene matches. The CDR3 sequence is 13 residues long. The germline V gene encodes CDR1 MNHEY and CDR2 SVGEGT. In DNA form, the CDR3 reads TGTGCCAGCAGCCGGGACAGGCTCTATGGCTACACCTTC. Encoded protein: CASSRDRLYGYTF.

The CDR3 DNA sequence: TGTGCCAGCAGTCGGACAGGGGCCGGTAGGGCCCAGCATTTT. It yields the protein CASSRTGAGRAQHF. The chain couples TRBV28 to TRBJ1-5; TRBD1 aligns across 9 bases. The germline CDR1 and CDR2 sequences are MDHEN and SYDVKM. Germline trimming cut 5 bases from V and 11 bases from J; bases unmatched to any gene: 10. There are 14 residues in the CDR3.

The rearrangement joins TRBV2 to TRBJ1-1; D unresolved. Germline assignment: CDR1 SNHLY and CDR2 FYNNEI. The CDR3 has 13 residues. Trimming removed 5 bases at V and 8 bases at J, with 15 bases between. CDR3: CASSSSGSLEAFF. In nucleotides, the CDR3 is TGTGCCAGCAGTAGTTCAGGATCCTTGGAAGCTTTCTTT. Full variable domain (remainder filled in from reference TRBV2 and TRBJ1-1): EPEVTQTPSHQVTQMGQEVILRCVPISNHLYFYWYRQILGQKVEFLVSFYNNEISEKSEIFDDQFSVERPDGSNFTLKIRSTKLEDSAMYFCASSSSGSLEAFFGQGTRLTVV.

The genes are TRBV28 and TRBJ1-5; D perhaps matches TRBD1 (5 bases). V was clipped by 5 bases and J by 4 bases, with 21 bases between them. In germline, CDR1 is MDHEN, CDR2 SYDVKM. This CDR3 is 17 amino acids long. The CDR3 nucleotides are TGTGCCAGCAGTCCCCCGTGGGCAGGGCGCCCAAATCAGCCCCAGCATTTT. Amino acid sequence: CASSPPWAGRPNQPQHF.